Listed here are 21 T cell receptor beta chains from one sample, sequenced in a study of Graves' ophthalmopathy and Graves' hyperthyroidism. For repertoire sequencing, the TCR beta CDR3 regions were amplified from RNA transcripts. The library came from an HTBI-primed first-round RT-PCR and a second-round multiplex PCR. MiXCR, applied by TCRdb to the multiplex PCR reads, yields one record per CDR3 protein. The data contain approximately 540,000 distinct CDR3 sequences, 35% to 45% of them singletons. The specimen sequenced was peripheral blood or thyroid tissue (not recorded which). These TCRs come from an adult man with Graves' hyperthyroidism.

This chain uses TRBV2 with TRBJ2-7; D is perhaps TRBD2 (6 bases). The CDR3 has 12 amino acids. CDR1 is SNHLY and CDR2 is FYNNEI in the germline V gene. V was trimmed by 8 bases and J by 4 bases, leaving 12 bases between them. This CDR3 reads CASLVAGYEQYF. CDR3 DNA sequence: TGTGCCAGCTTAGTGGCGGGGTACGAGCAGTACTTC. The full variable domain, rest sourced from reference TRBV2 and TRBJ2-7, is EPEVTQTPSHQVTQMGQEVILRCVPISNHLYFYWYRQILGQKVEFLVSFYNNEISEKSEIFDDQFSVERPDGSNFTLKIRSTKLEDSAMYFCASLVAGYEQYFGPGTRLTVT.

This clonotype appeared many times. This sequence joins TRBV6-5 and TRBJ2-6; possibly TRBD2 for D (5 bases). The germline V gene encodes CDR1 MNHEY and CDR2 SVGAGI. Trimming stripped 4 bases from V and 2 bases from J, with 9 bases between. This CDR3 is built from 15 residues. The CDR3 nucleotides are TGTGCCAGCAGTTTGACGGGGACTGGGGCCAACGTCCTGACTTTC. This sequence encodes CASSLTGTGANVLTF.

A few counts support this clonotype. The CDR3 DNA sequence: TGTGCCAGCAGCTTAACGGGGAACGCCGGCACTGAAGCTTTCTTT. This translates into CASSLTGNAGTEAFF. The V gene is TRBV7-2, the J gene TRBJ1-1; D uncertain. This CDR3 has 15 residues. Deletions cut 2 bases from V and 4 bases from J, with 14 bases between. CDR1 and CDR2 from the germline V gene are SGHTA and FQGNSA.

The V and J genes are TRBV12-3 or TRBV12-4 and TRBJ2-7; D is ambiguous. Deletions cut 7 bases from V and 9 bases from J, with 10 bases between. This CDR3 region has 10 residues. CDR3 amino acids: CASTNLGQYF. The CDR3 DNA reads TGTGCCAGCACCAATCTCGGGCAGTACTTC.

This clonotype was found a few times. The chain's CDR3 is CSVEAAWQGRNTEAFF. In DNA form, the CDR3 reads TGCAGCGTTGAAGCTGCCTGGCAGGGGCGGAACACTGAAGCTTTCTTT. This sequence joins TRBV29-1 and TRBJ1-1; TRBD1 is a possible D gene (6 bases). Germline CDR1 reads SQVTM; CDR2 reads ANQGSEA. The CDR3 length is 16 residues. Between the trimmed V and J ends, which lost 1 base and 1 base, there was a span of 16 bases.

This clonotype is a singleton in its sample. The chain links TRBV11-2 to TRBJ2-3; D is unresolved. V was clipped by 6 bases and J by 5 bases, with 9 bases between them. CDR1 and CDR2 from the germline V gene are SGHAT and FQNNGV. This CDR3 is 12 amino acids long. CDR3 residues: CASRKLVDTQYF. DNA of the CDR3: TGTGCCAGCAGAAAATTAGTAGATACGCAGTATTTT.

This clonotype was seen once. J is TRBJ2-5 and V is TRBV7-9; 7 bases are shared with TRBD2. Looked up from germline, CDR1 is SEHNR and CDR2 is FQNEAQ (reference sequence). This CDR3 is built from 15 residues. Unmatched junction bases numbered 9, after V lost 2 bases and J lost 6 bases. The CDR3 DNA reads as TGTGCCAGCAGCTTAAAAGGAGTGAGCGGGAAGACCCAGTACTTC. Translating it yields CASSLKGVSGKTQYF.

In its sample, this clonotype was seen many times. The chain combines TRBV5-8 with TRBJ1-1; 9 bases are shared with TRBD1. This CDR3 spans 12 amino acids. CDR1 is SGHTS, CDR2 YDEGEE, per germline. J was trimmed by 7 bases and V by 3 bases; bases with no gene match: 1. The CDR3: CASSSDRGEAFF. Here the CDR3 DNA reads TGTGCCAGCAGCTCGGACAGGGGTGAAGCTTTCTTT. The whole variable domain, remainder taken from reference TRBV5-8 and TRBJ1-1, is EAGVTQSPTHLIKTRGQQATLRCSPISGHTSVYWYQQALGLGLQFLLWYDEGEERNRGNFPPRFSGRQFPNYSSELNVNALELEDSALYLCASSSDRGEAFFGQGTRLTVV.

The genes are TRBV29-1 and TRBJ2-6, with TRBD2 as a possible D gene (6 bases). Germline V lookup: CDR1 SQVTM, CDR2 ANQGSEA. The CDR3 is 15 residues long. V shed 6 bases and J shed 1 base, with 13 bases lying between them. The CDR3 nucleotides are TGCAGCGTAGGCCTAGCGCTATCTGGGGCCAACGTCCTGACTTTC. This gives the protein CSVGLALSGANVLTF.

At least ten counts were recorded for this clonotype. The chain couples TRBV6-1 to TRBJ2-2; D gene unclear. The CDR3 totals 13 residues. Germline CDR1 reads MNHNS; CDR2 reads SASEGT. V was shortened by 4 bases and J by 6 bases, with 9 bases between the two germline ends. This chain's CDR3 is CASSADVAGELFF. CDR3 nucleotide sequence: TGTGCCAGCAGTGCGGACGTCGCCGGGGAGCTGTTTTTT.

This clonotype has only a few counts. The chain couples TRBV29-1 to TRBJ2-3; perhaps D is TRBD1 or TRBD2 (5 bases each). V was pared by 4 bases and J by 2 bases, with 16 bases between. The CDR3 loop spans 15 amino acids. Germline CDR1 is SQVTM and CDR2 is ANQGSEA. CDR3: CSVARTGGNTDTQYF. The DNA of the CDR3 is TGCAGCGTTGCCCGTACAGGAGGAAACACAGATACGCAGTATTTT.

This sequence joins TRBV2 and TRBJ2-7, with D possibly TRBD2 on 6 matching bases. The CDR3 sequence is 13 residues long. Germline V gives CDR1 SNHLY, CDR2 FYNNEI. Trimming stripped 3 bases from V and 9 bases from J, with 15 bases between. CDR3 protein: CASSEVVAGRQYF. In nucleotides, the CDR3 is TGTGCCAGCAGTGAGGTAGTCGCGGGACGGCAGTACTTC.

The rearrangement joins TRBV10-2 to TRBJ1-2; no firm D call. The CDR3 runs to 11 residues. V dropped 9 bases and J dropped 8 bases, with 13 bases sitting between them. The germline V gene encodes CDR1 WSHSY and CDR2 SAAADI. Here the CDR3 reads CASLKNQGYTF. As DNA, the CDR3 is TGCGCCAGTTTGAAGAATCAAGGCTACACCTTC.

The genes are TRBV7-9 and TRBJ2-5; 8 positions agree with TRBD1. The CDR3 totals 16 residues. The germline CDR1 and CDR2 sequences are SEHNR and FQNEAQ (reference sequence). The V segment lost 1 base and the J segment 5 bases; nucleotides outside the gene matches: 9. Here the CDR3 reads CASSLGLDRGRETQYF. The CDR3 DNA sequence: TGTGCCAGCAGCTTAGGACTAGACAGGGGAAGGGAGACCCAGTACTTC.

This chain joins TRBV14 and TRBJ2-7; D not certain. This CDR3 is 16 amino acids long. Germline V gives CDR1 SGHDN, CDR2 FVKESK. V was pared by 1 base and J by 2 bases, with 15 bases between. Here the CDR3 reads CASSQGPQTIPYEQYF. DNA of the CDR3: TGTGCCAGCAGCCAAGGTCCGCAGACAATACCCTACGAGCAGTACTTC.

The J gene is TRBJ1-1, the V gene TRBV29-1; D is uncertain. In germline, CDR1 is SQVTM, CDR2 ANQGSEA. This CDR3 has 11 amino acids. Trimming shortened V by 6 bases and J by 14 bases, and 19 bases separated the two germline ends. The CDR3 sequence: CSVPYWGEQFF. CDR3 coding DNA: TGCAGCGTCCCTTACTGGGGTGAGCAGTTCTTT. The full variable domain, completed using reference TRBV29-1 and TRBJ1-1, is SAVISQKPSRDICQRGTSLTIQCQVDSQVTMMFWYRQQPGQSLTLIATANQGSEATYESGFVIDKFPISRPNLTFSTLTVSNMSPEDSSIYLCSVPYWGEQFFGQGTRLTVV.

This clonotype was seen repeatedly, ten times or more. CDR3 bases: TGCAGTGCCGGGACAGGGGGCTACACTGAAGCTTTCTTT. This gives the protein CSAGTGGYTEAFF. V gene TRBV20-1 combines with J gene TRBJ1-1, with 12 bases matching TRBD1. V was pared by 6 bases and J by 3 bases, with 2 bases of the junction left unmatched. This CDR3 spans 13 amino acids. The germline V gene encodes CDR1 DFQATT and CDR2 SNEGSKA (reference sequence).

This clonotype was seen repeatedly, ten times or more. The chain couples TRBV25-1 to TRBJ1-1; a possible D gene is TRBD1 (5 bases). Germline V gives CDR1 MGHDK, CDR2 SYGVNS. This CDR3 region has 13 residues. Trimming removed 6 bases from V and 8 bases from J, with 16 bases in between. The CDR3 nucleotides are TGTGCCAGCAGGAACGCCGGGGGAATGGAAGCTTTCTTT. As protein: CASRNAGGMEAFF.

At least ten counts were recorded for this clonotype. V usage is TRBV5-1 and J usage is TRBJ1-1; D gene unclear. The germline CDR1 and CDR2 sequences are SGHRS and YFSETQ. This CDR3 has 13 amino acids. The V and J ends lost 3 bases and 11 bases respectively, with 17 bases between them. The CDR3 bases are TGCGCCAGCAGCTCGGGAAACCTCGGATCGGCTTTCTTT. Encoded protein: CASSSGNLGSAFF.

This clonotype was observed once. A much larger clone sits a single nucleotide away, making a read error possible. The rearrangement links TRBV7-9 to TRBJ2-7; the match to TRBD1 covers 7 bases. CDR1 and CDR2 from the germline V gene are SEHNR and FQNEAQ (reference sequence). Trimming took 4 bases from V and 4 from J; bases not matched to a gene: 10. The CDR3 is 15 amino acids. CDR3 amino acids: CASSSGQAFTYEQYF. Written as DNA, the CDR3 is TGTGCCAGCAGCTCCGGACAGGCCTTCACTTACGAGCAGTACTTC. Full variable domain (outside the CDR3, taken from reference TRBV7-9 and TRBJ2-7): DTGVSQNPRHKITKRGQNVTFRCDPISEHNRLYWYRQTLGQGPEFLTYFQNEAQLEKSRLLSDRFSAERPKGSFSTLEIQRTEQGDSAMYLCASSSGQAFTYEQYFGPGTRLTVT.

There are many counts of this clonotype. This chain links TRBV7-9 with TRBJ1-6; a weak D match, TRBD1 (6 bases). CDR1 SEHNR and CDR2 FQNEAQ come from the germline V gene (reference sequence). V lost 7 bases, J lost 5 bases, and 9 bases lay in between. The CDR3 runs to 13 residues. CDR3 bases: TGTGCCAGCAAGGACAGAGATAATTCACCCCTCCACTTT. Protein sequence: CASKDRDNSPLHF. The variable domain in full, with the rest retrieved from reference TRBV7-9 and TRBJ1-6, is DTGVSQNPRHKITKRGQNVTFRCDPISEHNRLYWYRQTLGQGPEFLTYFQNEAQLEKSRLLSDRFSAERPKGSFSTLEIQRTEQGDSAMYLCASKDRDNSPLHFGNGTRLTVT.